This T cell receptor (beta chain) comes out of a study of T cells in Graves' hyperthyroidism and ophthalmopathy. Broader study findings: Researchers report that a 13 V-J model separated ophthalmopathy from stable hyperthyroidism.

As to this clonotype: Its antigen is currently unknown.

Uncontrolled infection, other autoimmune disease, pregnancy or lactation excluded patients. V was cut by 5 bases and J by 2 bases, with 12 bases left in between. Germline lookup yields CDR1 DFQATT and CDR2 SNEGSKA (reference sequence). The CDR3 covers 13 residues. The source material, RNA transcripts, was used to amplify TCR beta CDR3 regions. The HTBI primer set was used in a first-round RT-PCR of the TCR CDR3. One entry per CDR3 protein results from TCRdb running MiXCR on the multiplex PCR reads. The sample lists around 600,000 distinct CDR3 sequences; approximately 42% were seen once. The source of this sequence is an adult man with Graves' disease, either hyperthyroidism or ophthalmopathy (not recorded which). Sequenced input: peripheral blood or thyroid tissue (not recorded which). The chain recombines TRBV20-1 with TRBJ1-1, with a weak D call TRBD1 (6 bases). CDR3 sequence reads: CSAPQGVNTEAFF. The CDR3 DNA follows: TGCAGTGCTCCACAGGGTGTCAACACTGAAGCTTTCTTT.